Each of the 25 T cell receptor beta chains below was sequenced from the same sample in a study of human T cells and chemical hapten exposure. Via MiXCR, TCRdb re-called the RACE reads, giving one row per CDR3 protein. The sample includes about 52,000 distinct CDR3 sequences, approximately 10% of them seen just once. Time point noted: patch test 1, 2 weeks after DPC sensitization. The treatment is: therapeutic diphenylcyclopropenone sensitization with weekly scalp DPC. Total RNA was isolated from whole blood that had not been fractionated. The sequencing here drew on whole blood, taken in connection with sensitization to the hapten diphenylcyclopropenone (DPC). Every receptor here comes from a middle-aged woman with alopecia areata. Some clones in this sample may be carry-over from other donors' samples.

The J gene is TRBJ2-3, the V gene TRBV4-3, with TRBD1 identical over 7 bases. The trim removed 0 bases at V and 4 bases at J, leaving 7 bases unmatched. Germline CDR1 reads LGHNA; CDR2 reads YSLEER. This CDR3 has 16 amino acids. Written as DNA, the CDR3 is TGCGCCAGCAGCCAAGATTACCGGGACAGCTCAGATACGCAGTATTTT. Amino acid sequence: CASSQDYRDSSDTQYF.

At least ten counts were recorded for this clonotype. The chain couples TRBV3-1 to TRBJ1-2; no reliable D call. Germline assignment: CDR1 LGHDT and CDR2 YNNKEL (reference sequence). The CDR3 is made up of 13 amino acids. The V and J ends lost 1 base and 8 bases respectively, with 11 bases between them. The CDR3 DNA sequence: TGTGCCAGCAGCCAAGGGGAAGAGAAAGGCTACACCTTC. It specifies CASSQGEEKGYTF.

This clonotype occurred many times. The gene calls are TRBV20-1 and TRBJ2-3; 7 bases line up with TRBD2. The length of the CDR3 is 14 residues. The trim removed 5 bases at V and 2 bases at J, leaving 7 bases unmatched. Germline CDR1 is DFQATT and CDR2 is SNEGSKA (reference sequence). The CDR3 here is CSADGLETTDTQYF. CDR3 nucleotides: TGCAGTGCTGACGGACTAGAAACCACAGATACGCAGTATTTT.

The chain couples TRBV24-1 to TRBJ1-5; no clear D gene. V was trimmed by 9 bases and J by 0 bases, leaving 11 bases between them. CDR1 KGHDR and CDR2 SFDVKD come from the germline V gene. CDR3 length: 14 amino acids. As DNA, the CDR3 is TGTGCCACCTCGGCGTCGGTTAGCAATCAGCCCCAGCATTTT. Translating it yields CATSASVSNQPQHF.

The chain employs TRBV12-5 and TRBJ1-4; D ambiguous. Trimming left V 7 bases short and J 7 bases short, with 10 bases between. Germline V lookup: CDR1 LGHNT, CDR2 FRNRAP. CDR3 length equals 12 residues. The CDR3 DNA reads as TGTGCTAGTGCCTCCCCGGTTGAAAAACTGTTTTTT. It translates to CASASPVEKLFF.

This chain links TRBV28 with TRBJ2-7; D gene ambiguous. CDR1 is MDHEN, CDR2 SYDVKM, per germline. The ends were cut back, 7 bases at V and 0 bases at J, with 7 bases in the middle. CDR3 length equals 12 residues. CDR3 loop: CASTTSSYEQYF. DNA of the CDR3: TGTGCCAGCACGACTTCCTCCTACGAGCAGTACTTC.

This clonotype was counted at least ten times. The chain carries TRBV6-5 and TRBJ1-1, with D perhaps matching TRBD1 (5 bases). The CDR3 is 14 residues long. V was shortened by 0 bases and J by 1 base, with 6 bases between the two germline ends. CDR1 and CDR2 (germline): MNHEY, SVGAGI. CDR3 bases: TGTGCCAGCAGTTACTCAGGGGCGAACACTGAAGCTTTCTTT. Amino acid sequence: CASSYSGANTEAFF.

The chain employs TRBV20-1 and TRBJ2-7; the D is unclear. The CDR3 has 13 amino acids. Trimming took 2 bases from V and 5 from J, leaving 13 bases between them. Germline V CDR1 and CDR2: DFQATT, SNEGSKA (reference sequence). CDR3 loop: CSARSAIWNEQYF. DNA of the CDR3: TGCAGTGCTAGAAGCGCCATTTGGAACGAGCAGTACTTC.

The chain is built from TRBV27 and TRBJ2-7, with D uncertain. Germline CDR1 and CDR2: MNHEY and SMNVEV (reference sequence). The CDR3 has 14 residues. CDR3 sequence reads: CATMGTSSSYEQYF. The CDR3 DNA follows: TGTGCTACAATGGGAACCTCAAGCTCCTACGAGCAGTACTTC.

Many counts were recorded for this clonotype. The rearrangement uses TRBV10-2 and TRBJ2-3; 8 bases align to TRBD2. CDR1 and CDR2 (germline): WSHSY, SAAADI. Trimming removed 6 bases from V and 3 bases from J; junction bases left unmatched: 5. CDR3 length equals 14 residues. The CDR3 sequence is CASRERGMTDTQYF. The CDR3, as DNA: TGCGCCAGCAGAGAGCGGGGGATGACAGATACGCAGTATTTT.

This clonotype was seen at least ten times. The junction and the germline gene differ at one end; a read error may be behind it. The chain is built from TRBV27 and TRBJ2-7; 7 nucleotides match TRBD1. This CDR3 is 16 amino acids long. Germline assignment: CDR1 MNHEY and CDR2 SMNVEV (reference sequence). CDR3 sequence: CANSRFRKDRYHEQYF. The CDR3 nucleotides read TGTGCCAACAGTCGATTCAGAAAGGACAGGTACCACGAGCAGTACTTC.

The CDR3 sequence: CSGGGATTGETQYF. The CDR3 DNA is TGCAGCGGGGGGGGAGCGACCACGGGAGAGACCCAGTACTTC. The V and J genes are TRBV29-1 and TRBJ2-5; TRBD2 aligns across 7 bases. CDR3 size: 14 residues. The V and J ends lost 7 bases and 4 bases, in that order; junction bases with no gene match: 12. Germline CDR1 SQVTM, CDR2 ANQGSEA. The full variable domain, with the rest looked up from reference TRBV29-1 and TRBJ2-5, is SAVISQKPSRDICQRGTSLTIQCQVDSQVTMMFWYRQQPGQSLTLIATANQGSEATYESGFVIDKFPISRPNLTFSTLTVSNMSPEDSSIYLCSGGGATTGETQYFGPGTRLLVL.

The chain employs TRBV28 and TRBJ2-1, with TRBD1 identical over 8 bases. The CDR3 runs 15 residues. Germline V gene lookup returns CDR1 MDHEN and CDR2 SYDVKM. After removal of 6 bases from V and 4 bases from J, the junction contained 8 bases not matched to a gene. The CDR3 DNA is TGTGCCAGCAGACGACAGGGGAGGAGGTACAATGAGCAGTTCTTC. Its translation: CASRRQGRRYNEQFF. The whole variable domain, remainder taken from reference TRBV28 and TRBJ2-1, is DVKVTQSSRYLVKRTGEKVFLECVQDMDHENMFWYRQDPGLGLRLIYFSYDVKMKEKGDIPEGYSVSREKKERFSLILESASTNQTSMYLCASRRQGRRYNEQFFGPGTRLTVL.

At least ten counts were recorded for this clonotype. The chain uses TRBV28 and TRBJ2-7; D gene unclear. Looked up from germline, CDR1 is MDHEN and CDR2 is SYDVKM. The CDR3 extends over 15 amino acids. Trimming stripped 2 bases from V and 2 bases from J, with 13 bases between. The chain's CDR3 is CASSLGRLPPYEQYF. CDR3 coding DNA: TGTGCCAGCAGTTTAGGCCGGCTGCCCCCCTACGAGCAGTACTTC.

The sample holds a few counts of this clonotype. The CDR3 is CASSPSQTATFF. For the CDR3, the DNA is TGTGCCAGCAGTCCCAGTCAAACGGCGACTTTCTTT. The chain is built from TRBV12-3 or TRBV12-4 and TRBJ1-1, with D uncertain. Trimming shortened V by 5 bases and J by 12 bases, and 16 bases separated the two germline ends. There are 12 residues in the CDR3.

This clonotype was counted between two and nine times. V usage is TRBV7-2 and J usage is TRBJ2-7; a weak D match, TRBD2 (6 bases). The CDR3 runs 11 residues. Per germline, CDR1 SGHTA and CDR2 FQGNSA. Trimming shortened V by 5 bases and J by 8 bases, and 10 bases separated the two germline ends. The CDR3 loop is CASSQGLQQYF. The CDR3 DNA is TGTGCCAGCAGCCAGGGACTTCAGCAGTACTTC.

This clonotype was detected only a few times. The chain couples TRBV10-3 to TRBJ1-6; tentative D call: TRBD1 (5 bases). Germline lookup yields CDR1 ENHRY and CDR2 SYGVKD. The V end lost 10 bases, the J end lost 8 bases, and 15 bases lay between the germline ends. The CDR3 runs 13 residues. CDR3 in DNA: TGTGCCACGCAGACGGGGACCGATTCACCCCTCCACTTT. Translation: CATQTGTDSPLHF.

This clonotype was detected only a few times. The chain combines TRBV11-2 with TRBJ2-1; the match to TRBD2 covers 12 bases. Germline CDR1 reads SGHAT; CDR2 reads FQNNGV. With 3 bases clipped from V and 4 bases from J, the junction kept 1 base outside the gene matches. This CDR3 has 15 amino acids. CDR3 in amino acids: CASSLTSGSYNEQFF. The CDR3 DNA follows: TGTGCCAGCAGCTTGACTAGCGGGAGTTACAATGAGCAGTTCTTC.

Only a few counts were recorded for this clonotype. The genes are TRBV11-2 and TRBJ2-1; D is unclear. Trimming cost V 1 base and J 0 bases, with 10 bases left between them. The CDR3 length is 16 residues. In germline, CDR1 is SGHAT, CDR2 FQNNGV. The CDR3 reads CASSLGGRISYNEQFF. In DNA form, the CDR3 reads TGTGCCAGCAGCTTAGGAGGTAGGATCTCCTACAATGAGCAGTTCTTC.

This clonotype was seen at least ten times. CDR3 sequence (DNA): TGCGCCAGCAGTGAGTCGACAGGCCCCGGACAGGAGCAGTACTTC. This codes for CASSESTGPGQEQYF. This chain uses TRBV10-1 with TRBJ2-7; D might be TRBD1 (6 bases). V lost 0 bases and J 7 bases, leaving 16 bases between the germline ends. This CDR3 contains 15 residues. Per germline, CDR1 WNHNN and CDR2 SYGVQD (reference sequence).

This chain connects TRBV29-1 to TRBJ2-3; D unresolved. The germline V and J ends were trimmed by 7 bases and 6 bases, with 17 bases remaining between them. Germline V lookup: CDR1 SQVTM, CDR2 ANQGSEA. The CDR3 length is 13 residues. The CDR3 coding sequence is TGCAGCGCTGCTATGGCGGCTGGGGATACGCAGTATTTT. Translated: CSAAMAAGDTQYF.

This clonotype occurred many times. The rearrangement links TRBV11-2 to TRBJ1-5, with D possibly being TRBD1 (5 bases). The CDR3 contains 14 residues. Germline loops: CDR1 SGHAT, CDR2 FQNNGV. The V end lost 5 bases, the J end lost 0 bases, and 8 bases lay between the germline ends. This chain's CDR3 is CASSRDLSNQPQHF. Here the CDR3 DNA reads TGTGCCAGCAGCCGGGACCTTAGCAATCAGCCCCAGCATTTT.

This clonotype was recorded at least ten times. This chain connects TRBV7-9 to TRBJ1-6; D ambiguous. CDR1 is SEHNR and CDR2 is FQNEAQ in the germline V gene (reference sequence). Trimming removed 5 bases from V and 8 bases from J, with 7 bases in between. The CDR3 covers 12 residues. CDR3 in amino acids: CASSPGDSPLHF. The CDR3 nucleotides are TGTGCCAGCAGCCCCGGTGATTCACCCCTCCACTTT.

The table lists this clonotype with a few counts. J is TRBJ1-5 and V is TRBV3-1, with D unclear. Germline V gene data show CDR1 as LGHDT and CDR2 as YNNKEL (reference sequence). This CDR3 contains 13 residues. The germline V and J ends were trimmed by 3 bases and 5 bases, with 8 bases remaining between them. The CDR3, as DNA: TGTGCCAGCAGCCAGGGTCCCCATCAGCCCCAGCATTTT. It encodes CASSQGPHQPQHF. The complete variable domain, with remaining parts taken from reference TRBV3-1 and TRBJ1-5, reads DTAVSQTPKYLVTQMGNDKSIKCEQNLGHDTMYWYKQDSKKFLKIMFSYNNKELIINETVPNRFSPKSPDKAHLNLHINSLELGDSAVYFCASSQGPHQPQHFGDGTRLSIL.

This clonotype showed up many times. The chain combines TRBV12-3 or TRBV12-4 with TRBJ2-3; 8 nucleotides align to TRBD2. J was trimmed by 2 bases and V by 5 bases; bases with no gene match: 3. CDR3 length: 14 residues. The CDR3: CASSPGRATDTQYF. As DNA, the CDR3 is TGTGCCAGCAGTCCCGGGAGGGCCACAGATACGCAGTATTTT.